Shown below are 30 T cell receptor beta chains from a single sample sequenced in a study of Ad26.COV2.S vaccination and SARS-CoV-2 variants. This table comes from immunoSEQ multiplex PCR, and its TCRdb copy is limited to in-frame clones, with some not included. The repertoire holds around 320,000 clones, with roughly 84% as singletons. Treatment defined: approximately 18 received Ad26.COV2.S at low or high dose, single or two shots; 5 received placebo; per-sample allocation not given. Day 63 after the first injection of vaccine or placebo was the sampling time. This sample comprised peripheral blood, obtained in a trial of Ad26.COV2.S vaccine versus placebo. All receptors derive from a person between 18 and 60 years old who received the Ad26.COV2.S COVID-19 vaccine or a placebo.

In this sample, this clone turned up once. The V gene is TRBV13, the J gene TRBJ1-1; unclear D gene. Germline V lookup: CDR1 PRHDT, CDR2 FYEKMQ (reference sequence). The CDR3 spans 14 residues. Trimming shortened V by 1 base and J by 4 bases, and 10 bases separated the two germline ends. The CDR3 DNA reads as TGTGCCAGCAGCTTAGTGTCTCGGAGCACTGAAGCTTTCTTT. As protein: CASSLVSRSTEAFF.

The rearrangement uses TRBV6-1 and TRBJ1-2; D is uncertain. Looked up from germline, CDR1 is MNHNS and CDR2 is SASEGT. The CDR3 sequence is 11 residues long. The V and J ends lost 3 bases and 7 bases respectively, with 6 bases between them. The DNA for the CDR3 is TGTGCCAGCAGTGACATCTCTGGCTACACCTTC. It encodes CASSDISGYTF.

Remarks on this clone: Relative to the germline gene, one junction end is altered; a read error may explain this. The chain recombines TRBV7-7 with TRBJ2-2, with TRBD1 matching over 9 bases. The germline V gene encodes CDR1 SSHAT and CDR2 FNYEAQ (reference sequence). The CDR3 is 15 amino acids. CDR3: CASSMGQGSTGELFF. CDR3 bases: TGTGCTAGCAGCATGGGACAGGGCAGCACCGGGGAGCTGTTTTTT.

The V gene is TRBV2, the J gene TRBJ2-7; D not certain. Germline assignment: CDR1 SNHLY and CDR2 FYNNEI. The V end lost 8 bases, the J end lost 1 base, and 6 bases lay between the germline ends. The CDR3 totals 11 residues. CDR3 residues: CASGESYEQYF. In DNA form, the CDR3 reads TGTGCCAGCGGGGAATCCTACGAGCAGTACTTC. Combining the CDR3 with reference TRBV2 and TRBJ2-7 gives the whole variable domain EPEVTQTPSHQVTQMGQEVILRCVPISNHLYFYWYRQILGQKVEFLVSFYNNEISEKSEIFDDQFSVERPDGSNFTLKIRSTKLEDSAMYFCASGESYEQYFGPGTRLTVT.

The chain couples TRBV30 to TRBJ2-2; 11 nucleotides align to TRBD2. The CDR3 covers 16 residues. Germline V gene sequence: CDR1 GTSNPN, CDR2 SVGIG (reference sequence). J was trimmed by 5 bases and V by 5 bases; bases with no gene match: 10. This CDR3 reads CAWEGLAGGRTGELFF. CDR3 coding DNA: TGTGCCTGGGAGGGGCTAGCGGGGGGTCGGACCGGGGAGCTGTTTTTT.

This clone has only a few counts. This chain uses TRBV5-1 with TRBJ2-1, with D maybe TRBD2 (6 bases). The V end was cut by 0 bases, the J end by 3 bases, with 19 bases between. CDR3 size: 18 residues. CDR1 and CDR2 from the germline V gene are SGHRS and YFSETQ. CDR3: CASSLGPPSGGYYNEQFF. CDR3 DNA: TGCGCCAGCAGCTTGGGACCCCCCTCCGGGGGATACTACAATGAGCAGTTCTTC.

V is TRBV4-3 and J is TRBJ2-7; D is ambiguous. V was pared by 3 bases and J by 2 bases, with 11 bases between. The CDR3 extends over 14 amino acids. Germline V gene lookup returns CDR1 LGHNA and CDR2 YSLEER. CDR3 sequence: CASSQDGRPYEQYF. In DNA, the CDR3 is TGCGCCAGCAGCCAGGACGGGCGTCCCTACGAGCAGTACTTC.

The CDR3 region has the DNA TGTGCCAGCAGTGAAGCGCTCGGCGGTAATTCACCCCTCCACTTT. Its protein product is CASSEALGGNSPLHF. The chain is built from TRBV6-1 and TRBJ1-6; D ambiguous. CDR3 length equals 15 residues. CDR1 and CDR2 (germline): MNHNS, SASEGT. V lost 0 bases and J 6 bases, leaving 9 bases between the germline ends.

This clone was seen a handful of times. V gene TRBV11-2 combines with J gene TRBJ1-4; 11 nucleotides match TRBD1. This CDR3 has 14 amino acids. Per germline, CDR1 SGHAT and CDR2 FQNNGV. V gave up 5 bases and J gave up 8 bases; unmatched junction bases: 4. CDR3 coding DNA: TGTGCCAGCAGCGGACAGGGGGCGAGAGAAAAACTGTTTTTT. This translates into CASSGQGAREKLFF. Full variable domain (rest looked up from reference TRBV11-2 and TRBJ1-4): EAGVAQSPRYKIIEKRQSVAFWCNPISGHATLYWYQQILGQGPKLLIQFQNNGVVDDSQLPKDRFSAERLKGVDSTLKIQPAKLEDSAVYLCASSGQGAREKLFFGSGTQLSVL.

The gene calls are TRBV18 and TRBJ2-1; TRBD2 is a possible D gene (6 bases). V gave up 3 bases and J gave up 3 bases, with 21 bases separating them. Germline CDR1 and CDR2: KGHSH and LQKENI. The length of the CDR3 is 18 residues. The CDR3 spells CASSPNPGRTRVYNEQFF. The CDR3 region has the DNA TGTGCCAGCTCACCTAACCCAGGGAGGACAAGAGTCTACAATGAGCAGTTCTTC.

V gene TRBV5-1 combines with J gene TRBJ1-1; D gene uncertain. Trimming stripped 0 bases from V and 2 bases from J, with 5 bases between. Germline V CDR1 and CDR2: SGHRS, YFSETQ. The CDR3 extends over 13 amino acids. This CDR3 reads CASSLDVNTEAFF. CDR3 nucleotides: TGCGCCAGCAGCTTGGACGTCAACACTGAAGCTTTCTTT. The variable domain in full, completed from reference TRBV5-1 and TRBJ1-1, reads KAGVTQTPRYLIKTRGQQVTLSCSPISGHRSVSWYQQTPGQGLQFLFEYFSETQRNKGNFPGRFSGRQFSNSRSEMNVSTLELGDSALYLCASSLDVNTEAFFGQGTRLTVV.

The chain has TRBV23-1 and TRBJ1-2, with D perhaps TRBD1 (5 bases). TRBV23-1 is classed as an ORF, of uncertain function. This CDR3 contains 18 residues. V was trimmed by 0 bases and J by 4 bases, leaving 21 bases between them. CDR3 protein: CASSQSAARDLGGYGYTF. In DNA form, the CDR3 reads TGCGCCAGCAGTCAATCGGCGGCAAGGGACTTGGGGGGCTATGGCTACACCTTC.

The chain couples TRBV5-5 to TRBJ2-7; 7 nucleotides agree with TRBD1. Germline-derived CDR1 and CDR2 are SGHKS and YYEKEE (reference sequence). The CDR3 extends over 15 amino acids. V gave up 4 bases and J gave up 3 bases; unmatched junction bases: 10. Written as DNA, the CDR3 is TGTGCCAGCAGCGAAACCGGGACAGCACTCTACGAGCAGTACTTC. Encoded protein: CASSETGTALYEQYF.

This rearrangement joins TRBV29-1 to TRBJ2-1; D gene uncertain. This CDR3 spans 13 amino acids. CDR1 and CDR2 from the germline V gene are SQVTM and ANQGSEA. V lost 4 bases and J lost 4, with 11 bases in between. In DNA, the CDR3 is TGCAGCGTTGGAACAGCCAGATACAATGAGCAGTTCTTC. Translation gives CSVGTARYNEQFF.

The CDR3 nucleotides read TGTGCCAGTAGTATAGGGGGCAGGGGGCGAGCTTTCTTT. It encodes CASSIGGRGRAFF. The chain couples TRBV19 to TRBJ1-1, with 8 bases identical to TRBD1. The CDR3 extends over 13 amino acids. Germline values: CDR1 LNHDA, CDR2 SQIVND (reference sequence). The J segment lost 10 bases and the V segment lost 1 base, leaving 5 bases of the junction unmatched.

The chain carries TRBV18 and TRBJ1-3, with a possible D match to TRBD1 (6 bases). Germline CDR1 is KGHSH and CDR2 is LQKENI. V shed 1 base and J shed 0 bases, with 10 bases lying between them. The CDR3 contains 16 residues. CDR3 DNA sequence: TGTGCCAGCTCACCACTTGTGGGGGCCTCTGGAAACACCATATATTTT. It is translated as CASSPLVGASGNTIYF. Together with reference TRBV18 and TRBJ1-3, the CDR3 gives the full variable domain: NAGVMQNPRHLVRRRGQEARLRCSPMKGHSHVYWYRQLPEEGLKFMVYLQKENIIDESGMPKERFSAEFPKEGPSILRIQQVVRGDSAAYFCASSPLVGASGNTIYFGEGSWLTVV.

The genes are TRBV7-6 and TRBJ1-2, with 8 nucleotides matching TRBD1. The V gene's germline CDR1 is SGHVS and CDR2 FNYEAQ. V lost 4 bases and J lost 4; bases outside the gene matches: 8. CDR3 size: 15 residues. CDR3 nucleotide sequence: TGTGCCAGCAGCTCGTGGACAGGGAGTCGCTATGGCTACACCTTC. This gives the protein CASSSWTGSRYGYTF.

Only one count was recorded for this clone. This chain joins TRBV10-3 and TRBJ2-5, with D perhaps matching TRBD1 (5 bases). V shed 8 bases and J shed 3 bases, with 13 bases lying between them. CDR1 ENHRY and CDR2 SYGVKD come from the germline V gene. The CDR3 is 13 residues long. CDR3 nucleotides: TGTGCCATCCAGGGTGGGGTAAAAGAGACCCAGTACTTC. It yields the protein CAIQGGVKETQYF.

The chain joins TRBV9 to TRBJ1-4; TRBD1 agrees at 7 bases. Germline V CDR1 and CDR2: SGDLS, YYNGEE. CDR3 size: 15 residues. V was clipped by 3 bases and J by 8 bases; unmatched bases: 10. CDR3 sequence: CASSARQGQGEKLFF. In DNA, the CDR3 is TGTGCCAGCAGCGCCAGACAGGGTCAGGGAGAAAAACTGTTTTTT. Supplemented by reference TRBV9 and TRBJ1-4, the full variable domain reads DSGVTQTPKHLITATGQRVTLRCSPRSGDLSVYWYQQSLDQGLQFLIQYYNGEERAKGNILERFSAQQFPDLHSELNLSSLELGDSALYFCASSARQGQGEKLFFGSGTQLSVL.

V is TRBV14 and J is TRBJ1-2, with D hard to call. Germline-derived CDR1 and CDR2 are SGHDN and FVKESK. The CDR3 extends over 13 amino acids. The V end was cut by 1 base, the J end by 7 bases, with 10 bases between. The CDR3 sequence is CASSQGALSGYTF. CDR3 bases: TGTGCCAGCAGCCAAGGGGCCCTTAGTGGCTACACCTTC.

This clone was counted a few times. The chain couples TRBV5-1 to TRBJ1-6; tentatively, D is TRBD1 (6 bases). The CDR3 has 16 amino acids. CDR1 is SGHRS, CDR2 YFSETQ, per germline. V was cut by 1 base and J by 7 bases, with 15 bases left in between. The CDR3 here is CASSLIAGARNSPLHF. The CDR3 DNA reads as TGCGCCAGCAGCTTGATCGCAGGGGCCCGAAATTCACCCCTCCACTTT.

The chain combines TRBV30 with TRBJ2-3; D is tentatively TRBD1 or TRBD2 (6 bases each). This CDR3 is 14 amino acids long. The germline V gene has CDR1 GTSNPN and CDR2 SVGIG (reference sequence). Trimming cost V 6 bases and J 6 bases, with 19 bases left between them. The CDR3 coding sequence is TGTGCCTGCCGACTAGGGGGGTTATCGGATACGCAGTATTTT. Residues: CACRLGGLSDTQYF. Full variable domain (missing parts from reference TRBV30 and TRBJ2-3): SQTIHQWPATLVQPVGSPLSLECTVEGTSNPNLYWYRQAAGRGLQLLFYSVGIGQISSEVPQNLSASRPQDRQFILSSKKLLLSDSGFYLCACRLGGLSDTQYFGPGTRLTVL.

The J gene is TRBJ2-1, the V gene TRBV4-1, with D uncertain. Germline V gene data show CDR1 as MGHRA and CDR2 as YSYEKL. V dropped 4 bases and J dropped 2 bases, with 12 bases sitting between them. The CDR3 runs to 15 residues. The CDR3 reads CASSRTTVTYNEQFF. CDR3 in DNA: TGCGCCAGCAGCCGGACGACGGTAACCTACAATGAGCAGTTCTTC.

This clone was recorded only once. This chain connects TRBV19 to TRBJ2-3; D possibly corresponds to TRBD1 (6 bases). Germline CDR1 and CDR2: LNHDA and SQIVND (reference sequence). This CDR3 spans 14 amino acids. Trimming removed 7 bases at V and 2 bases at J, with 13 bases between. CDR3 bases: TGTGCCAGTAATTTTGGACAGTCCACAGATACGCAGTATTTT. Encoded protein: CASNFGQSTDTQYF.

Of note for this clone: The same CDR3 arises from other DNA sequences in this sample as well. V and J are TRBV11-2 and TRBJ1-1; D may be TRBD1 (6 bases). The CDR3 has 13 amino acids. Trimming shortened V by 5 bases and J by 1 base, and 8 bases separated the two germline ends. Per the germline V gene, CDR1 is SGHAT and CDR2 is FQNNGV. The chain's CDR3 is CASSLGGNTEAFF. The CDR3 DNA reads as TGTGCCAGCAGCCTAGGGGGGAACACTGAAGCTTTCTTT.

J is TRBJ1-2 and V is TRBV2; D may be TRBD1 (6 bases). Germline V gene data show CDR1 as SNHLY and CDR2 as FYNNEI. Trimming cost V 0 bases and J 6 bases, with 11 bases left between them. The CDR3 has 14 residues. The CDR3 loop is CASSEAPGHHGYTF. The CDR3 region has the DNA TGTGCCAGCAGTGAAGCGCCGGGACACCATGGCTACACCTTC.

The rearrangement uses TRBV6-6 and TRBJ2-3, with D perhaps matching TRBD1 (6 bases). This CDR3 spans 14 amino acids. The germline gives CDR1 MNHNY, CDR2 SVGAGI (reference sequence). V was pared by 6 bases and J by 4 bases, with 14 bases between. CDR3 coding DNA: TGTGCCAGCAGAAATACAGGGTTTCCAGATACGCAGTATTTT. It encodes CASRNTGFPDTQYF.

This clone was seen once. The CDR3 region is CASSPVADTQYF. The CDR3 nucleotides read TGTGCCAGCTCACCAGTCGCAGATACGCAGTATTTT. V is TRBV18 and J is TRBJ2-3; no clear D gene. This CDR3 has 12 residues. Germline CDR1 reads KGHSH; CDR2 reads LQKENI. Trimming pared 2 bases from V and 4 bases from J, leaving 4 bases between.

Regarding this clone: One junction end does not reproduce the germline sequence, and a read error may be involved. This chain links TRBV7-7 with TRBJ2-1; TRBD1 agrees at 8 bases. Per germline, CDR1 SSHAT and CDR2 FNYEAQ (reference sequence). The CDR3 extends over 15 amino acids. CDR3 protein: CASSADRGGYNEQFF. The CDR3 nucleotides read TGTGCTAGCAGCGCTGACAGGGGCGGTTACAATGAGCAGTTCTTC.

DNA for the CDR3: TGCGCCAGCAGCCAAGATAGGGGTTGGGAAAAACTGTTTTTT. This codes for CASSQDRGWEKLFF. The chain employs TRBV4-3 and TRBJ1-4, with a possible D match to TRBD1 (5 bases). This CDR3 contains 14 residues. Trimming removed 0 bases at V and 8 bases at J, with 10 bases between. Germline lookup yields CDR1 LGHNA and CDR2 YSLEER.